This TCR beta chain is drawn from a study of neoadjuvant anti-PD-1 for oral cavity cancer. Study as a whole: Patients without progression got a fourth dose around day 43.

Repertoires were generated with immunoSEQ multiplex PCR, while TCRdb's copy carries only in-frame clones and drops some. The sample has 14,000 or so clones, roughly two thirds seen once; the top ten hold approximately 2.4%. Per germline, CDR1 MNHEY and CDR2 SMNVEV (reference sequence). Trimming left V 4 bases short and J 2 bases short, with 11 bases between. CDR3 length: 15 amino acids. This clonotype originated in a person aged 40 to 85 with oral cavity squamous cell carcinoma. Sequences were derived from PBMCs, sampled before nivolumab (anti-PD-1) treatment. J is TRBJ2-2 and V is TRBV27; D is unclear. The CDR3 DNA reads as TGTGCCAGCAGTTCCCCCCATAGAAACACCGGGGAGCTGTTTTTT. It is translated as CASSSPHRNTGELFF.